Listed here is a single T cell receptor beta chain. Measured with immunoSEQ multiplex PCR; TCRdb has only the in-frame clones, and not every one. Counted here are approximately 31,000 clones, roughly 90% occurring once; the ten biggest clones make up approximately 1.5%. The V gene lost 3 bases and the J gene lost 1 base, with 12 bases spanning the gap. The CDR3 loop spans 15 amino acids. CDR1 is SGHTA, CDR2 FQGNSA, per germline. This sample is drawn from a study of blood T cell repertoires in COVID-19. The sequencing input was peripheral blood. The chain has TRBV7-2 and TRBJ1-1; D possibly corresponds to TRBD1 (5 bases). This clonotype was sampled from a man aged 55 to 70 with active COVID-19. CDR3 nucleotide sequence: TGTGCCAGCAGCTTTTGGAGGGGTACGAACACTGAAGCTTTCTTT. Its translation: CASSFWRGTNTEAFF.